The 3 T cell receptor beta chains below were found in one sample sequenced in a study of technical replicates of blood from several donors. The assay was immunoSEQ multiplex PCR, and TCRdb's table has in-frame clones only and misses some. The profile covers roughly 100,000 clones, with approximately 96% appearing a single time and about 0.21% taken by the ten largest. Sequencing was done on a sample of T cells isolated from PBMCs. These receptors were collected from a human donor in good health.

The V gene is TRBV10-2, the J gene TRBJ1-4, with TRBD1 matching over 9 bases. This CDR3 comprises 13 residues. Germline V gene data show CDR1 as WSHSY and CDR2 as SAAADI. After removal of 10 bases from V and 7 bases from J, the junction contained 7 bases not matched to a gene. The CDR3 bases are TGCGCCACCCAACAGGGGGCGGGTGAAAAACTGTTTTTT. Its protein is CATQQGAGEKLFF.

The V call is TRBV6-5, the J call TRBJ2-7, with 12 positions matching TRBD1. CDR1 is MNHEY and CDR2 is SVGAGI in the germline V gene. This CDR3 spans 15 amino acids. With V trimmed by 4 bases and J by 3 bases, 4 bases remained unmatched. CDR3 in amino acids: CASSWGTGGLYEQYF. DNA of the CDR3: TGTGCCAGCAGTTGGGGGACAGGGGGCCTCTACGAGCAGTACTTC.

The CDR3, as DNA: TGCGCCAGCAGCTACTCCATAACAGGGGCTCAAGAGACCCAGTACTTC. It codes for CASSYSITGAQETQYF. The gene calls are TRBV5-1 and TRBJ2-5; TRBD1 matches at 7 bases. The V and J ends lost 3 bases and 2 bases, in that order; junction bases with no gene match: 10. Germline CDR1 reads SGHRS; CDR2 reads YFSETQ. CDR3 size: 16 residues.